A single sample gave rise to the 24 T cell receptor beta chains below, sequenced in a study of T cells in women clearing cervical HPV infection. Clones were sequenced by immunoSEQ multiplex PCR, and TCRdb holds only the in-frame ones, with some missing. The sample table sets out 45,000 to 55,000 clones. The sequenced sample was blood buffy coat. The receptors derive from a woman between 18 and 70 years old with a cervical HPV16 infection that either progressed to CIN3+ or cleared (not recorded which).

With respect to this clone: Sequencing ends 3 residues short of the CDR3 end; the germline J gene provides the rest. V and J are TRBV29-1 and TRBJ1-2; D unresolved. Germline loops: CDR1 SQVTM, CDR2 ANQGSEA. The CDR3 has 13 amino acids. The sequenced CDR3 bases are TGCAGCGTCCCGTCCACGGGGTCGGAAGGC. This sequence encodes CSVPSTGSEG. The whole CDR3 sequence reads CSVPSTGSEGYTF. Based on the CDR3 plus reference TRBV29-1 and TRBJ1-2, the full variable domain is SAVISQKPSRDICQRGTSLTIQCQVDSQVTMMFWYRQQPGQSLTLIATANQGSEATYESGFVIDKFPISRPNLTFSTLTVSNMSPEDSSIYLCSVPSTGSEGYTFGSGTRLTVV.

As regards this clone: The read is 3 residues too short to cover the CDR3 end, so that end is filled in from the germline J gene. The chain has TRBV5-6 and TRBJ2-7; TRBD2 matches at 8 bases. With 0 bases clipped from V and 1 base from J, the junction kept 3 bases outside the gene matches. This CDR3 has 15 amino acids. Germline V lookup: CDR1 SGHDT, CDR2 YYEEEE. The CDR3 loop is CASSLVSGVSYEQYF. CDR3 bases read: TGTGCCAGCAGCTTGGTTAGCGGGGTTTCCTACGAG.

Concerning this clone itself: The observed sequence ends 3 residues before the CDR3 terminus, with the missing tail filled in from the germline J gene. The genes are TRBV5-1 and TRBJ1-5; TRBD1 matches at 10 bases. CDR1 is SGHRS, CDR2 YFSETQ, per germline. The CDR3 runs 14 residues. The trim removed 4 bases at V and 6 bases at J, leaving 4 bases unmatched. This CDR3 is CASSPGQGSQPQHF. Incomplete CDR3 DNA: TGCGCCAGCAGCCCGGGACAGGGGAGTCAGCCC.

Concerning this clone: The read terminates 3 residues before the CDR3 end, so the remaining end is supplied by the germline J gene. The rearrangement links TRBV18 to TRBJ2-7; 7 bases fit TRBD1. The CDR3 consists of 17 residues. J gave up 5 bases and V 4 bases, and 17 bases lay outside the gene matches. CDR1 is KGHSH and CDR2 is LQKENI in the germline V gene. The covered CDR3 bases are TGTGCCAGCTCACTCACTGACCCCGTGAGGGGGCGGAACGAG. Protein: CASSLTDPVRGRNE. The full CDR3 reads CASSLTDPVRGRNEQYF.

Regarding this clone: The CDR3 is cut off 3 residues early in the read; its end comes from the germline J gene. The rearrangement links TRBV18 to TRBJ1-2, with a possible D match to TRBD1 (5 bases). Germline values: CDR1 KGHSH, CDR2 LQKENI. The CDR3 covers 15 residues. CDR3 protein: CASSLVRGNTDTYTF. The sequenced part of the CDR3 DNA is TGTGCCAGCTCACTCGTACGGGGGAACACAGATACC.

About this clone: The CDR3 is cut off 3 residues early in the read; its end comes from the germline J gene. The V and J genes are TRBV19 and TRBJ1-4; D not resolved. The CDR3 length is 13 residues. Germline lookup yields CDR1 LNHDA and CDR2 SQIVND (reference sequence). The CDR3 sequence is CASSIVPGSPLFF. CDR3 DNA (partial): TGTGCCAGTAGTATTGTTCCCGGTTCACCA.

In the case of this clone: The observed sequence ends 3 residues before the CDR3 terminus, with the missing tail filled in from the germline J gene. The chain couples TRBV5-1 to TRBJ2-7, with 7 bases matching TRBD2. V lost 7 bases, J lost 2 bases, and 6 bases stayed unmatched. The CDR3 loop spans 13 amino acids. Per germline, CDR1 SGHRS and CDR2 YFSETQ. CDR3 bases read: TGCGCCAGCTCTGTGCGGGGGACCTACGAG. This gives the protein CASSVRGTYE. The complete CDR3 sequence is CASSVRGTYEQYF.

Incomplete CDR3 DNA: TGTGCCAGCAGCTCCATACGTGCAGATACC. It is translated as CASSSIRADT. The whole CDR3 protein reads CASSSIRADTYTF. This rearrangement joins TRBV7-6 to TRBJ1-2; D unresolved. Read coverage stops 3 residues before the CDR3 terminus; the germline J gene supplies the remainder. The CDR3 has 13 amino acids. Germline V gives CDR1 SGHVS, CDR2 FNYEAQ.

A remark on this clone: The read comes to an end 3 residues before the CDR3 does, leaving the germline J gene to fill in the end. This sequence joins TRBV6-1 and TRBJ2-3; 7 bases are a match to TRBD1. Germline V gene lookup returns CDR1 MNHNS and CDR2 SASEGT. This CDR3 comprises 13 residues. The CDR3 sequence is CASSEAGGQPQYF. Partial CDR3 DNA: TGTGCCAGCAGTGAAGCAGGGGGACAGCCG.

In the case of this clone: The sequence runs out 3 residues before the end of the CDR3; the remainder is reconstructed from the germline J gene. This chain uses TRBV19 with TRBJ1-5; possible D gene TRBD1, 5 bases. CDR1 is LNHDA, CDR2 SQIVND, per germline (reference sequence). The CDR3 contains 17 residues. V dropped 3 bases and J dropped 1 base, with 16 bases sitting between them. CDR3 DNA, as far as it was read: TGTGCCAGTAGTATGCGGGGGATAATCGGAAGCAATCAGCCC. Protein: CASSMRGIIGSNQP. The entire CDR3 protein is CASSMRGIIGSNQPQHF.

About this clone: The read terminates 3 residues before the CDR3 end, so the remaining end is supplied by the germline J gene. The chain couples TRBV4-2 to TRBJ1-2, with D perhaps TRBD1 (6 bases). The V end lost 4 bases, the J end lost 3 bases, and 21 bases lay between the germline ends. The CDR3 has 17 amino acids. CDR1 and CDR2 (germline): LGHNA, YNFKEQ. The sequenced part of the CDR3 DNA is TGTGCCAGCAGCCCCGGGGGGGTTGTGGGGGCTCACTATGGC. As protein: CASSPGGVVGAHYG. The CDR3, in full, reads CASSPGGVVGAHYGYTF.

About this clone: The sequence runs out 3 residues before the end of the CDR3; the remainder is reconstructed from the germline J gene. The chain couples TRBV7-3 to TRBJ2-5; 10 positions match TRBD2. There are 14 residues in the CDR3. J gave up 5 bases and V 5 bases, and 5 bases lay outside the gene matches. Germline V lookup: CDR1 SGHTA, CDR2 FQGTGA. CDR3: CASSPGTSAETQYF. The sequenced CDR3 bases are TGTGCCAGCAGCCCCGGGACTAGCGCGGAGACC.

Comment on this clone: The observed sequence ends 3 residues before the CDR3 terminus, with the missing tail filled in from the germline J gene. The chain employs TRBV19 and TRBJ1-4; no definite D call. The V and J ends lost 1 base and 8 bases respectively, with 14 bases between them. CDR3 size: 15 residues. Germline loops: CDR1 LNHDA, CDR2 SQIVND (reference sequence). The sequenced part of the CDR3 DNA is TGTGCCAGTAGTATAGCAGGCGCAACCCAAGAAAAA. It specifies CASSIAGATQEK. The CDR3 as a whole reads CASSIAGATQEKLFF.

As regards this clone: The read ends 3 residues early relative to the CDR3; the germline J gene fills the gap. The J gene is TRBJ1-2, the V gene TRBV7-9; D is ambiguous. The CDR3 loop spans 12 amino acids. Germline V gene sequence: CDR1 SEHNR, CDR2 FQNEAQ (reference sequence). CDR3 bases read: TGTGCCAGCAGCACCCGAACGCTAGAC. This gives the protein CASSTRTLD. The full CDR3 sequence reads CASSTRTLDYTF.

Worth noting for this clone: The DNA ends 3 residues before the CDR3 does, and the rest of the CDR3 is filled in from the germline J gene. The chain links TRBV13 to TRBJ1-4; 8 nucleotides line up with TRBD1. This CDR3 spans 14 amino acids. Germline V gene lookup returns CDR1 PRHDT and CDR2 FYEKMQ (reference sequence). V dropped 5 bases and J dropped 5; count of bases not matched to a gene: 4. CDR3 bases read: TGTGCCAGCAGCAAACAGGGGGGAAATGAAAAA. Its protein is CASSKQGGNEK. The full CDR3 sequence reads CASSKQGGNEKLFF.

Comment on this clone: The read comes to an end 3 residues before the CDR3 does, leaving the germline J gene to fill in the end. V usage is TRBV29-1 and J usage is TRBJ1-1, with D unclear. V was shortened by 6 bases and J by 6 bases, with 11 bases between the two germline ends. Germline V gene lookup returns CDR1 SQVTM and CDR2 ANQGSEA. This CDR3 region has 11 residues. CDR3 in amino acids: CSVTPGSEAFF. The part of the CDR3 DNA that was read is TGCAGCGTCACCCCGGGGTCTGAA.

In terms of frequency, this clone is medium-sized (0.01 to 0.1%). The CDR3 end lies 3 residues beyond the end of the read and is filled in from the germline J gene. This chain joins TRBV19 and TRBJ1-2, with a possible D match to TRBD1 (5 bases). Germline CDR1 is LNHDA and CDR2 is SQIVND (reference sequence). The CDR3 totals 12 residues. The CDR3 here is CASRQGGSGYTF. CDR3 DNA (partial): TGTGCCAGTAGGCAGGGTGGGAGCGGC.

On this clone itself: The read terminates 3 residues ahead of where the CDR3 ends, so the germline J gene completes it. The chain has TRBV10-3 and TRBJ2-7, with a tentative D call TRBD1 (6 bases). Germline V lookup: CDR1 ENHRY, CDR2 SYGVKD. Trimming removed 6 bases at V and 6 bases at J, with 18 bases between. CDR3 length equals 14 residues. The CDR3 loop is CAIRAGEPTSEQYF. The sequenced CDR3 bases are TGTGCCATCAGGGCAGGGGAGCCCACTAGCGAG.

Concerning this clone: The DNA ends 3 residues before the CDR3 does, and the rest of the CDR3 is filled in from the germline J gene. The chain joins TRBV5-1 to TRBJ1-2; TRBD1 agrees at 8 bases. The germline V gene encodes CDR1 SGHRS and CDR2 YFSETQ. This CDR3 region has 14 residues. With V trimmed by 6 bases and J by 6 bases, 10 bases remained unmatched. The sequenced part of the CDR3 DNA is TGCGCCAGCACGGGATCGACAGGGGCAAATGGC. Amino acid sequence: CASTGSTGANG. The CDR3 in its entirety is CASTGSTGANGYTF.

About this clone itself: Read data end 3 residues before the CDR3 end; the end is taken from the germline J gene. The chain employs TRBV5-1 and TRBJ2-5; TRBD1 matches 10 bases. The ends lost 8 bases at V and 5 bases at J; junction bases unmatched: 3. Germline values: CDR1 SGHRS, CDR2 YFSETQ. The CDR3 covers 12 residues. CDR3 DNA, as far as it was read: TGCGCCAGAGAGGGACAGGGGGAGACC. Protein: CAREGQGET. The whole CDR3 sequence is CAREGQGETQYF. The variable domain in full, completed from reference TRBV5-1 and TRBJ2-5, reads KAGVTQTPRYLIKTRGQQVTLSCSPISGHRSVSWYQQTPGQGLQFLFEYFSETQRNKGNFPGRFSGRQFSNSRSEMNVSTLELGDSALYLCAREGQGETQYFGPGTRLLVL.

About this clone itself: The CDR3 goes on 3 residues after the read ends, and that part is filled in from the germline J gene. The chain is built from TRBV5-4 and TRBJ2-7; D unresolved. The CDR3 contains 13 residues. Germline-derived CDR1 and CDR2 are SGHNT and YYREEE (reference sequence). Trimming removed 2 bases at V and 4 bases at J, with 10 bases between. The covered CDR3 bases are TGTGCCAGCAGCTTCCCCGGAGCGTACGAG. Translated, it gives CASSFPGAYE. The entire CDR3 sequence reads CASSFPGAYEQYF.

Incomplete CDR3 DNA: TGTGCCAGCAGCTATATTGATACAGACGAG. It encodes CASSYIDTDE. The full-length CDR3 reads as CASSYIDTDEQYF. The V call is TRBV14, the J call TRBJ2-7; D not resolved. The observed sequence ends 3 residues before the CDR3 terminus, with the missing tail filled in from the germline J gene. Trimming cost V 5 bases and J 5 bases, with 13 bases left between them. Germline CDR1 reads SGHDN; CDR2 reads FVKESK. The CDR3 totals 13 residues.

Turning to this clone: The sequence runs out 3 residues before the end of the CDR3; the remainder is reconstructed from the germline J gene. The chain carries TRBV5-1 and TRBJ2-3; weak D call: TRBD2 (5 bases). V was clipped by 9 bases and J by 1 base, with 12 bases between them. This CDR3 has 13 amino acids. Germline values: CDR1 SGHRS, CDR2 YFSETQ. The CDR3 sequence is CATARGGTDTQYF. The sequenced part of the CDR3 DNA is TGCGCCACCGCCCGGGGTGGCACAGATACG.

A word on this clone: The read halts 3 residues ahead of the CDR3 end, with the missing end drawn from the germline J gene. The rearrangement links TRBV16 to TRBJ2-5; TRBD1 matches at 10 bases. The CDR3 is made up of 16 amino acids. Trimming cost V 0 bases and J 4 bases; bases outside gene matches: 5. Germline CDR1 and CDR2: KGHSY and FQNENV. The CDR3 bases that were read are TGTGCCAGCAGCCAATCGGATTGGACAGGGGGAGAGACC. It codes for CASSQSDWTGGET. The whole CDR3 reads CASSQSDWTGGETQYF.